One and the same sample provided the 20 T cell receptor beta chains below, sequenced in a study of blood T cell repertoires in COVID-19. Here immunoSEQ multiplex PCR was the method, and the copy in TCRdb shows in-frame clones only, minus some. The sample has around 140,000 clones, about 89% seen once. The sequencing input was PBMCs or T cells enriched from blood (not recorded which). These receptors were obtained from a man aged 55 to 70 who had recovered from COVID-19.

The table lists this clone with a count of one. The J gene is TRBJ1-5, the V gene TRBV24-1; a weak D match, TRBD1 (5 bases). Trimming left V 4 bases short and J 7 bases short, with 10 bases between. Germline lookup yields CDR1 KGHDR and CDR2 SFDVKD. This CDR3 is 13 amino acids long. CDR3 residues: CATSDRESQPQHF. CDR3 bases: TGTGCCACCAGTGACAGGGAAAGCCAGCCCCAGCATTTT.

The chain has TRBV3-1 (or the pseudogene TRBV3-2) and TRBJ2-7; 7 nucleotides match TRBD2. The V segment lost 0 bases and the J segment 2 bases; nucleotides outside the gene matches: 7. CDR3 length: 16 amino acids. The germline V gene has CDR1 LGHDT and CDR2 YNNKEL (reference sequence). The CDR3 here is CASSQEGSGWPYEQYF. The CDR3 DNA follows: TGTGCCAGCAGCCAAGAGGGTAGCGGGTGGCCCTACGAGCAGTACTTC.

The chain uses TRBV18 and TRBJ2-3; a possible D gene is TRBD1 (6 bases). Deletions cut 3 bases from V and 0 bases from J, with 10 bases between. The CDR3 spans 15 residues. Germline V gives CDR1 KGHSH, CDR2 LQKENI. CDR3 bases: TGTGCCAGCTCACCTCAGGGGACAAGCACAGATACGCAGTATTTT. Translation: CASSPQGTSTDTQYF.

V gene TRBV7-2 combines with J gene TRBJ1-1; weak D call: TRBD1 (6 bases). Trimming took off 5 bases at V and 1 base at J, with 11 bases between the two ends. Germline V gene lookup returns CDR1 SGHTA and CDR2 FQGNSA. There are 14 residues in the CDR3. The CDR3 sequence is CASSPQGRNTEAFF. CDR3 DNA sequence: TGTGCCAGCAGCCCTCAGGGGAGGAACACTGAAGCTTTCTTT.

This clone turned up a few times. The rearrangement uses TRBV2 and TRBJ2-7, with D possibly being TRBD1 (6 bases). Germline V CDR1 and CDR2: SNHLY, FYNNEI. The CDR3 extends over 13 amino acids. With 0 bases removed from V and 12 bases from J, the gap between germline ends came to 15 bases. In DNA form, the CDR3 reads TGTGCCAGCAGTGAAGCGGCTACAGGGATTTTGTACTTC. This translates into CASSEAATGILYF.

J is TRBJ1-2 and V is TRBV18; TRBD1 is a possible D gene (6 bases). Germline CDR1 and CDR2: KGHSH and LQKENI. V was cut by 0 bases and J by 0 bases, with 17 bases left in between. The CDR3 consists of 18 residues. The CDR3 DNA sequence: TGTGCCAGCTCACCACCGTCGGGCAGGGGCTATGCTAACTATGGCTACACCTTC. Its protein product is CASSPPSGRGYANYGYTF.

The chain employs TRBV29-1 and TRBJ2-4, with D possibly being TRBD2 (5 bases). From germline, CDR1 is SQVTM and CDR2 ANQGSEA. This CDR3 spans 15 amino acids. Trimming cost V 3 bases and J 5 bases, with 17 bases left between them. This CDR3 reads CSVEMFLAGENIQYF. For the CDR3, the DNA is TGCAGCGTTGAGATGTTCCTAGCTGGAGAAAACATTCAGTACTTC.

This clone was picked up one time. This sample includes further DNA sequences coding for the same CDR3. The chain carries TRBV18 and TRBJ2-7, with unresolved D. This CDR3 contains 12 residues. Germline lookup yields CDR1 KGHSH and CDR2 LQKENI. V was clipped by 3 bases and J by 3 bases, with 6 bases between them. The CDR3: CASSPSVYEQYF. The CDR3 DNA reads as TGTGCCAGCTCACCGTCCGTCTACGAGCAGTACTTC.

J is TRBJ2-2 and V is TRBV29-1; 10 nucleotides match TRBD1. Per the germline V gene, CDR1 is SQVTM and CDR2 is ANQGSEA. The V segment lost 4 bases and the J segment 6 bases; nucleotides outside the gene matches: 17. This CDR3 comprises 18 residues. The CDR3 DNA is TGCAGCGTTGTGGGGGATATTAGACAGGGGGCAAATTCCGGGGAGCTGTTTTTT. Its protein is CSVVGDIRQGANSGELFF.

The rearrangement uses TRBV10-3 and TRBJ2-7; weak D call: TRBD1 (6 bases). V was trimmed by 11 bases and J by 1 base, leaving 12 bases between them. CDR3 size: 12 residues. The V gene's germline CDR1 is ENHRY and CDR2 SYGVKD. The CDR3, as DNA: TGTGCCTCCTGGGACATTTCCTACGAGCAGTACTTC. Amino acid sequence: CASWDISYEQYF.

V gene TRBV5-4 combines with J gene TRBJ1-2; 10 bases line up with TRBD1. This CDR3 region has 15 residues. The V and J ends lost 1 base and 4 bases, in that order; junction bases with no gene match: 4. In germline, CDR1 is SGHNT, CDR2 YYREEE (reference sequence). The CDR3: CASSLPGQGSYGYTF. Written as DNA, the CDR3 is TGTGCCAGCAGCTTGCCGGGACAGGGGAGCTATGGCTACACCTTC. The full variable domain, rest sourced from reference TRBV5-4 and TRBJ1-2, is ETGVTQSPTHLIKTRGQQVTLRCSSQSGHNTVSWYQQALGQGPQFIFQYYREEENGRGNFPPRFSGLQFPNYSSELNVNALELDDSALYLCASSLPGQGSYGYTFGSGTRLTVV.

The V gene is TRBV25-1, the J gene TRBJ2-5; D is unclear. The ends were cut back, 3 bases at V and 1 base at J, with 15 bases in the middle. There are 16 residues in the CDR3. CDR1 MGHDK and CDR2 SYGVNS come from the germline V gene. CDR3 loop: CASSEPRGFGQETQYF. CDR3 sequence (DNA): TGTGCCAGCAGTGAGCCAAGAGGCTTCGGCCAAGAGACCCAGTACTTC.

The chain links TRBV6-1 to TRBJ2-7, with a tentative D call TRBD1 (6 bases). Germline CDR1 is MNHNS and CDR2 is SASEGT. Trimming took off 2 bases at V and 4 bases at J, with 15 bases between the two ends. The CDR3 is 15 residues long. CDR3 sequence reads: CASSEFRGAEYEQYF. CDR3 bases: TGTGCCAGCAGTGAATTCAGGGGCGCAGAGTACGAGCAGTACTTC.

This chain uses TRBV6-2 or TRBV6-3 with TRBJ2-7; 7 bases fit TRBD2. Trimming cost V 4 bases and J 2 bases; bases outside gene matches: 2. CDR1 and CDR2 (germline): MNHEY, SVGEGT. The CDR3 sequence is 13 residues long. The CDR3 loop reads CASSSAGTYEQYF. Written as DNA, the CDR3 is TGTGCCAGCAGTTCAGCGGGGACCTACGAGCAGTACTTC.

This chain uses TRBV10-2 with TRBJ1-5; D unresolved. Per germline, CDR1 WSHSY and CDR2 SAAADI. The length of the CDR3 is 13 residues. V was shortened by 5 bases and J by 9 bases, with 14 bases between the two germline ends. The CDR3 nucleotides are TGCGCCAGCAGTCCCCTTACGCTAGGGCCCCAGCATTTT. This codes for CASSPLTLGPQHF.

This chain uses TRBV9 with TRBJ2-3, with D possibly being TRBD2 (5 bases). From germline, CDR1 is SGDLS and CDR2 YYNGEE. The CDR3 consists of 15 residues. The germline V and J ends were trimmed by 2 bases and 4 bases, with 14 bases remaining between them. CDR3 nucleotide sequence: TGTGCCAGCAGCGTGCGGGTGTTTCAGCCAGATACGCAGTATTTT. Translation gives CASSVRVFQPDTQYF.

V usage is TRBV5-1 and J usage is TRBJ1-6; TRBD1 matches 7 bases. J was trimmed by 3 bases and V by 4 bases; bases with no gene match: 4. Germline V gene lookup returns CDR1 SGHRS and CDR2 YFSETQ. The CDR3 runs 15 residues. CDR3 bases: TGCGCCAGCAGCGTCGGGACAGTCTATAATTCACCCCTCCACTTT. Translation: CASSVGTVYNSPLHF.

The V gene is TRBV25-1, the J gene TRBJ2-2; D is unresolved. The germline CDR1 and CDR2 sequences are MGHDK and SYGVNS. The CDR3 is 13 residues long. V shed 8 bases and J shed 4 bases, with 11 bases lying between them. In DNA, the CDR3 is TGTGCCAGCGGAAATAGAGGCACCGGGGAGCTGTTTTTT. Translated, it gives CASGNRGTGELFF.

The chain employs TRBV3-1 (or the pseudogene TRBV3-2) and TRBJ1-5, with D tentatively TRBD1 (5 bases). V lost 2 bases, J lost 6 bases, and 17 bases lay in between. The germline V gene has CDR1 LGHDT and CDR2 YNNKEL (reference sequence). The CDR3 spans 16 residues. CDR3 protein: CASSQSDKRAGQPQHF. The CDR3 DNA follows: TGTGCCAGCAGCCAATCGGACAAACGAGCGGGTCAGCCCCAGCATTTT.

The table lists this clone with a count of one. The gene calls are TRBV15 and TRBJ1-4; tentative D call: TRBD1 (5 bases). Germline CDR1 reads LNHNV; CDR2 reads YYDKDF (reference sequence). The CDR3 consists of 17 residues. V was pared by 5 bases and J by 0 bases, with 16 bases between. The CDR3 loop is CATSARDLQTTNEKLFF. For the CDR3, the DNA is TGTGCCACCAGCGCAAGGGACTTACAGACAACTAATGAAAAACTGTTTTTT.